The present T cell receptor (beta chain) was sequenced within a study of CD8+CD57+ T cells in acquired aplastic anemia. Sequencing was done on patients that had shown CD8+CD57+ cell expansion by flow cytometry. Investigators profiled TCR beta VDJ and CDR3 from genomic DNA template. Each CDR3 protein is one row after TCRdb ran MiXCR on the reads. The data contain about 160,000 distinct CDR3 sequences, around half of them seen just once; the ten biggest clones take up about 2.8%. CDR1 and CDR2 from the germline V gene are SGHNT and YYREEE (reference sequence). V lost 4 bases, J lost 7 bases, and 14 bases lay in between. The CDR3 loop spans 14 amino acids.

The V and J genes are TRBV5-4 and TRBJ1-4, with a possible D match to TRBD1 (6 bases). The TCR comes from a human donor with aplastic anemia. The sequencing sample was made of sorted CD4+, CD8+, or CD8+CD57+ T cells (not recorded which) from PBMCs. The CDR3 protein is CASSLRQVPEKLFF. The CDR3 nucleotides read TGTGCCAGCAGCCTGAGACAGGTCCCTGAAAAACTGTTTTTT.